This TCR beta chain appears in the sequencing data of a study of technical replicates of blood from a few donors. Trimming removed 7 bases from V and 7 bases from J, with 14 bases in between. The CDR3 has 12 residues. Germline V CDR1 and CDR2: MNHNS, SASEGT. Profiling relied on immunoSEQ multiplex PCR, and the TCRdb table lists in-frame clones only, not all of them. The top ten hold 0.24% of the sample, which has around 95,000 clones, approximately 94% seen once. This chain joins TRBV6-1 and TRBJ2-7, with D maybe TRBD2 (6 bases). This clonotype was obtained from a human donor in good health. The material sequenced was T cells isolated from PBMCs. The CDR3 DNA is TGTGCCAGCACGTGGGACTCCGAGGAGCAGTACTTC. Amino acids: CASTWDSEEQYF.